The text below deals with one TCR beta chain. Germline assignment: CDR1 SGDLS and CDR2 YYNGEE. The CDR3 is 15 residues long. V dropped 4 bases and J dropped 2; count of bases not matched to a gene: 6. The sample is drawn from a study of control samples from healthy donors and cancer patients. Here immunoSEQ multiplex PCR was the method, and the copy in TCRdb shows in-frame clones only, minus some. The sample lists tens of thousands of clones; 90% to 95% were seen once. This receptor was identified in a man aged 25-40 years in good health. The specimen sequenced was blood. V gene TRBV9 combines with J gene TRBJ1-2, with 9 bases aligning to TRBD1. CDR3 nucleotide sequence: TGTGCCAGCAGCTTCGGGACAGGGACAAACTATGGCTACACCTTC. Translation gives CASSFGTGTNYGYTF.